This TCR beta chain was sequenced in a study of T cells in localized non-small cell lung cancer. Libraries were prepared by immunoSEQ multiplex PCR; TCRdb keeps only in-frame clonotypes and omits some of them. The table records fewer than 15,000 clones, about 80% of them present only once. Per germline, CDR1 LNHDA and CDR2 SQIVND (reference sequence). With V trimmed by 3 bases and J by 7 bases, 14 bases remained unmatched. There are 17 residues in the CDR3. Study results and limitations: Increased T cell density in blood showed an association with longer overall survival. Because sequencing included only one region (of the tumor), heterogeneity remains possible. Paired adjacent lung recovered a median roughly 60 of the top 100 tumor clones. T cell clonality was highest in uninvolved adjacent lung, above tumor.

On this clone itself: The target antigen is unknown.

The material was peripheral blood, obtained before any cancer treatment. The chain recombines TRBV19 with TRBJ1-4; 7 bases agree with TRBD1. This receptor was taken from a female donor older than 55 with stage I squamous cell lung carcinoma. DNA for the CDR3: TGTGCCAGTAGTATCGGCGGCGCGAAAAGGGGGCTTGAAAAACTGTTTTTT. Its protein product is CASSIGGAKRGLEKLFF. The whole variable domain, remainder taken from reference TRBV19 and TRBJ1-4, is DGGITQSPKYLFRKEGQNVTLSCEQNLNHDAMYWYRQDPGQGLRLIYYSQIVNDFQKGDIAEGYSVSREKKESFPLTVTSAQKNPTAFYLCASSIGGAKRGLEKLFFGSGTQLSVL.